This T cell receptor (beta chain) derives from a study of CD8 T cells in Susac syndrome. Study context: There were Susac syndrome patients who were therapy-naive at blood draw, others on corticosteroids, and others on intravenous immunoglobulin alone. Broader study findings: In its TCR sequencing and HLA analysis, the study acknowledged that the number of individuals was relatively small.

Trimming took 6 bases from V and 7 from J; bases not matched to a gene: 8. Germline V gene data show CDR1 as SNHLY and CDR2 as FYNNEI. CDR3 length equals 13 residues. RNA, at about 0.45 to 1 ug, was reverse transcribed with random hexamers. An immunoSEQ multiplex PCR generated amplified TCR beta CDR3 products spanning 54 Vbeta and 13 Jbeta. TCRdb itself ran the immunoSEQ multiplex PCR reads through MiXCR, one entry per CDR3 protein. The sample includes under 300,000 distinct CDR3 sequences, around 96% of them seen just once. Turning to this clonotype: Its antigen is not identified.

The sequenced material came from CD4+ T cells from PBMCs. This clonotype was obtained from a human donor with Susac syndrome. The rearrangement links TRBV2 to TRBJ1-2; 7 bases are a match to TRBD1. CDR3 protein: CASRPDRDVGYTF. DNA of the CDR3: TGTGCCAGCAGACCTGACAGGGATGTTGGCTACACCTTC. The entire variable domain, with the rest obtained from reference TRBV2 and TRBJ1-2, is as follows: EPEVTQTPSHQVTQMGQEVILRCVPISNHLYFYWYRQILGQKVEFLVSFYNNEISEKSEIFDDQFSVERPDGSNFTLKIRSTKLEDSAMYFCASRPDRDVGYTFGSGTRLTVV.